This T cell receptor beta chain was captured in a study of blood T cell repertoires in COVID-19. Study-wide context: The origin of the acute and convalescent COVID-19 samples was the United States, Italy and Spain. From T cells, B-cell-depleted T cells, or PBMCs came the material, which was cDNA or gDNA.

Produced via immunoSEQ multiplex PCR; TCRdb's table is partial and in-frame only. The sample lists about 400,000 clones; more than 75% were seen once. This CDR3 has 15 amino acids. Per germline, CDR1 SGDLS and CDR2 YYNGEE. Germline trimming cut 4 bases from V and 2 bases from J; bases unmatched to any gene: 5. This study enrolled people aged about 18 to 90 from about two dozen US geographic areas. The study counted Cohort 3 donors as recovered given two negative PCRs, clearance, or symptom resolution. The chain employs TRBV9 and TRBJ1-5, with TRBD1 matching over 8 bases. This clonotype originated in a woman aged 50 to 60 who had recovered from COVID-19. The sequencing input was PBMCs or T cells enriched from blood (not recorded which). DNA of the CDR3: TGTGCCAGCAGCCCCGGACAGGGAGGCAATCAGCCCCAGCATTTT. The encoded protein is CASSPGQGGNQPQHF.